The rows below give T cell receptor beta chains drawn from one sample of a study of shared clonotypes between healthy human individuals. Assay: immunoSEQ multiplex PCR; the TCRdb copy retains only in-frame clones and omits some. The table has millions of clones, just over 90% seen once. The sequenced sample was naive CD8+ T cells from PBMCs. These receptors were obtained from a man younger than 35 in good health. Some clones in this sample may be carry-over from other donors' samples. The CDR3 runs from the conserved cysteine through the conserved F or W. The D gene is left open where the match is weak. Not every row has a clone size; where given, it reads once, few, many or a size class.

TRBV7-8,-,TRBD1,TRBJ1-5,TGTGCCAGCAGCCGCACGGCAGGGGGTAATCAGCCCCAGCATTTT,CASSRTAGGNQPQHF
TRBV28,-,-,TRBJ1-3,TGTGCCAGCAGTTTGGCGCTCGGGGGGCTGGGAAACACCATATATTTT,CASSLALGGLGNTIYF
TRBV6-5,-,-,TRBJ2-1,TGTGCCAGCGCGTTGGCCAATGAGCAGTTCTTC,CASALANEQFF
TRBV6-5,-,-,TRBJ2-3,TGTGCCAGCAGTTACGGGCCTCTTTCCGCAGATACGCAGTATTTT,CASSYGPLSADTQYF
TRBV29-1,-,-,TRBJ1-1,TGCAGCGTCCGATGGGGAGGTGAAGCTTTCTTT,CSVRWGGEAFF
TRBV27,-,-,TRBJ1-4,TGTGCCAGCAGTCCCGGATTGAGGGTTAGAGAAAAACTGTTTTTT,CASSPGLRVREKLFF
TRBV28,-,-,TRBJ2-7,TGTGCCAGCAGTTGGACTACCTACGAGCAGTACTTC,CASSWTTYEQYF
TRBV5-4,-,TRBD1,TRBJ2-7,TGTGCCGTTTCTCCGGGACAGTTCTACGAGCAGTACTTC,CAVSPGQFYEQYF
TRBV27,-,TRBD2,TRBJ2-7,TGTGCCAGCAGTCTGGGGGCGGGGACTAGCGGGAGATACGAGCAGTACTTC,CASSLGAGTSGRYEQYF
TRBV27,-,TRBD1,TRBJ1-1,TGTGCCAGCAGTTTATCGACAGGGCCTGAAGCTTTCTTT,CASSLSTGPEAFF
TRBV4-1,-,-,TRBJ2-2,TGCGCCAGCAGCCAATCAAAGGGAACCGGGGAGCTGTTTTTT,CASSQSKGTGELFF
TRBV6-5,-,-,TRBJ1-1,TGTGCCAGCACCACGGGAACGGGTGTCACTGAAGCTTTCTTT,CASTTGTGVTEAFF
TRBV2,-,TRBD2,TRBJ2-3,TGTGCCAGCAGCGGACTAGCGCTTGTGGTGGCAGATACGCAGTATTTT,CASSGLALVVADTQYF
TRBV28,-,TRBD2,TRBJ2-6,TGTGCCAGCAGTTTCCGTGTTACTAGCGACAGCTCTGGGGCCAACGTCCTGACTTTC,CASSFRVTSDSSGANVLTF
TRBV28,once,TRBD2,TRBJ2-7,TGTGCCAGCAGCCAACTAGCGGGATTCTCTAACGAGCAGTACTTC,CASSQLAGFSNEQYF
TRBV19,-,TRBD1,TRBJ1-1,TGTGCCAGTAGCCGGACAGGGGACACTGAAGCTTTCTTT,CASSRTGDTEAFF
TRBV18,-,-,TRBJ1-1,TGTGCCAGCTCACCAGGGACGGGAGTACCAAACACTGAAGCTTTCTTT,CASSPGTGVPNTEAFF
TRBV27,-,TRBD2,TRBJ2-1,TGTGCCAGCAGTTTAATTGGGACTAGCGGGATAGGGGACAATGAGCAGTTCTTC,CASSLIGTSGIGDNEQFF
TRBV7-9,-,-,TRBJ2-5,TGTGCCAGCAGCGTTGGGACCAACATCCAAGAGACCCAGTACTTC,CASSVGTNIQETQYF
TRBV9,-,-,TRBJ2-7,TGTGCCAGCAGCGTAGGTGGAGGGGAAAAACACGAGCAGTACTTC,CASSVGGGEKHEQYF
TRBV19,few,TRBD1,TRBJ1-5,TGTGCCAGTACTACCGGGACAGGATCGGTCAATCAGCCCCAGCATTTT,CASTTGTGSVNQPQHF
TRBV27,-,-,TRBJ1-2,TGTGCCACCTCCCCCGGGAGGAACTATGGCTACACCTTC,CATSPGRNYGYTF
TRBV30,once,-,TRBJ2-3,TGTGCCTGGAGTTTTGGGTCAGATACGCAGTATTTT,CAWSFGSDTQYF
TRBV4-3,-,-,TRBJ2-7,TGCGCCAGCAGCCAGGCTTGGGCTAGCTTCTACGAGCAGTACTTC,CASSQAWASFYEQYF
TRBV5-1,-,-,TRBJ1-1,TGCGCCAGCAGCTTGACTCGATACGGTAGAAACACTGAAGCTTTCTTT,CASSLTRYGRNTEAFF
TRBV7-9,-,-,TRBJ2-3,TGTGCCAGCAGCCCCGCACAGGATACGCAGTATTTT,CASSPAQDTQYF
TRBV9,-,-,TRBJ2-7,TGTGCCAGCAGCGAGGGCTATGGGGGGGCCACCTACGAGCAGTACTTC,CASSEGYGGATYEQYF
TRBV13,-,TRBD2,TRBJ2-2,TGTGCCAGCAGCTTACGGTCTAGCGGGATTCCCGGGGAGCTGTTTTTT,CASSLRSSGIPGELFF
TRBV14,-,-,TRBJ1-2,TGTGCCAGCAGCCGGGGCAGGGTCTCTGGCTACACCTTC,CASSRGRVSGYTF
TRBV4-1,-,-,TRBJ2-1,TGCGCCAGCAGCCATCACGACAGCACGCGCAATGAGCAGTTCTTC,CASSHHDSTRNEQFF
TRBV7-9,-,-,TRBJ1-4,TGTGCCAGCAGCTTAGTAGACGCCGCGGGGGGCAAACTGTTTTTT,CASSLVDAAGGKLFF
TRBV2,once,-,TRBJ2-3,TGTGCCAGCAGGTCGAGTAGCAGCAGAACAGATACGCAGTATTTT,CASRSSSSRTDTQYF
TRBV5-1,once,-,TRBJ2-7,TGCGCCAGCAGCTTGGGGCGGGGAACCGGGGCCTACGAGCAGTACTTC,CASSLGRGTGAYEQYF
TRBV27,-,-,TRBJ1-5,TGTGCCAGCAGTTCGGACGGAAATCAGCCCCAGCATTTT,CASSSDGNQPQHF
TRBV4-2,-,-,TRBJ1-1,TGTGCCAGCAGCCAAGATCCGGCAGGGCTCATGAACACTGAAGCTTTCTTT,CASSQDPAGLMNTEAFF
TRBV11-2,-,TRBD2,TRBJ2-1,TGTGCCAGCAGCTTAGGACTAGCTCCCGGGGAATACAGTGAGCAGTTCTTC,CASSLGLAPGEYSEQFF
TRBV2,-,TRBD1,TRBJ1-2,TGTGCCAGCAGTGCCGGACAGGGAGGCTTGATTAACTATGGCTACACCTTC,CASSAGQGGLINYGYTF
TRBV10-3,-,-,TRBJ2-2,TGTGCCATCAGTGAGTCGGTCGGTGCCACCGGGGAGCTGTTTTTT,CAISESVGATGELFF
TRBV27,once,TRBD1,TRBJ2-7,TGTGCCAGCAGTAGAGGGACAGGGGGTTACGAGCAGTACTTC,CASSRGTGGYEQYF
TRBV7-9,-,-,TRBJ1-4,TGTGCCAGCAGCCTCTCAGGGGAGGGTGATGAAAAACTGTTTTTT,CASSLSGEGDEKLFF
TRBV7-9,-,-,TRBJ2-5,TGTGCCAGCAGCGGAGAAGGGCTAGTCTGGTTTGTTGAGACCCAGTACTTC,CASSGEGLVWFVETQYF
TRBV2,-,-,TRBJ2-7,TGTGCCAGCAGTGGGCAAGTGGGGCAGTACTTC,CASSGQVGQYF
TRBV30,-,-,TRBJ2-3,TGTGCCTGGAGTGTTTTCCCTTCGGCAGATACGCAGTATTTT,CAWSVFPSADTQYF
TRBV7-3,-,-,TRBJ2-1,TGTGCCAGCAGCCCAACACAGGGAGGGTACAATGAGCAGTTCTTC,CASSPTQGGYNEQFF
TRBV2,-,-,TRBJ2-7,TGTGCCAGCAGGCCCCCTGGGACACACAGCTCCTACGAGCAGTACTTC,CASRPPGTHSSYEQYF
TRBV29-1,-,TRBD2,TRBJ2-1,TGCAGCGTTGAGGGACTAGCGGGAGTAAGCTCCTACAATGAGCAGTTCTTC,CSVEGLAGVSSYNEQFF
TRBV5-1,-,-,TRBJ2-5,TGCGCCAGCAGCTTGAGGGTGGAGACCCAGTACTTC,CASSLRVETQYF
TRBV6-1,few,-,TRBJ2-2,TGTGCCAGCAGTGTAGGGGGAGGAACCGGGGAGCTGTTTTTT,CASSVGGGTGELFF
TRBV5-1,-,-,TRBJ2-1,TGCGCCAGCAGCCGAACCCCGACCCCAGGTGAGCAGTTCTTC,CASSRTPTPGEQFF